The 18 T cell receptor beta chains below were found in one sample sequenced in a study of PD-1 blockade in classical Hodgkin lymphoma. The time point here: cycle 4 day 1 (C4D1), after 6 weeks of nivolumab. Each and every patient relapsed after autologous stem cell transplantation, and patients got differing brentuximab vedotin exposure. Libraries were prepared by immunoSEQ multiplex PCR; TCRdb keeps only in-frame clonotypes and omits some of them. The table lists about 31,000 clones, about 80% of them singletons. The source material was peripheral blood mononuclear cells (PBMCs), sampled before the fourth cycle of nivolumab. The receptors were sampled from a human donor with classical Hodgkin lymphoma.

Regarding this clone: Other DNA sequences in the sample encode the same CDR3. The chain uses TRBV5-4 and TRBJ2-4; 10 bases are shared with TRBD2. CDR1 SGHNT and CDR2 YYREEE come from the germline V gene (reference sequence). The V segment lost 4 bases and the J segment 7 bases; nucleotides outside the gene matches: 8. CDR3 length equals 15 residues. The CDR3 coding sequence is TGTGCCAGCAGCCCTAGCGGGGGAGCGGGGAACATTCAGTACTTC. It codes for CASSPSGGAGNIQYF.

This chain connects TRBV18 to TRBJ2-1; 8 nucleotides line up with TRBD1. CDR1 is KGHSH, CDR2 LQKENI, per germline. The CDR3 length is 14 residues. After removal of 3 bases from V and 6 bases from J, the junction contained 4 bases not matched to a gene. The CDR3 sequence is CASSPVTGGNEQFF. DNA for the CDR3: TGTGCCAGCTCACCCGTCACAGGGGGCAATGAGCAGTTCTTC.

The CDR3 sequence: CASSPRELTSTDTQYF. CDR3 sequence (DNA): TGTGCCAGCAGCCCCCGCGAGTTAACTAGCACAGATACGCAGTATTTT. The chain recombines TRBV11-2 with TRBJ2-3, with no clear D. With 5 bases removed from V and 0 bases from J, the gap between germline ends came to 15 bases. CDR3 size: 16 residues. CDR1 and CDR2 (germline): SGHAT, FQNNGV.

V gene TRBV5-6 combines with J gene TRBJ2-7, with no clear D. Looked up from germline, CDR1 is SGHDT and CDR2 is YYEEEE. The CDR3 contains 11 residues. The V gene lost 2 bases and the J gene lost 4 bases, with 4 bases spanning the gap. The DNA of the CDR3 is TGTGCCAGCAGCTTCCAGTACGAGCAGTACTTC. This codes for CASSFQYEQYF.

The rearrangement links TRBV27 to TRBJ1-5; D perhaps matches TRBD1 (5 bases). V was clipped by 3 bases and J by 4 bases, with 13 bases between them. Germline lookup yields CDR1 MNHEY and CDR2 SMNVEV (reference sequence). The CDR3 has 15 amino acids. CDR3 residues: CASSLAGTDNQPQHF. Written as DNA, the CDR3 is TGTGCCAGCAGTTTGGCCGGGACCGATAATCAGCCCCAGCATTTT.

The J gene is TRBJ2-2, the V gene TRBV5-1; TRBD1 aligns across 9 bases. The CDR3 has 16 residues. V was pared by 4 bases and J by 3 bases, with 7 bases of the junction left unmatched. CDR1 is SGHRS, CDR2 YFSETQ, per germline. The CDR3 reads CASSPQGAGYTGELFF. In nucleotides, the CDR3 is TGCGCCAGCAGCCCACAGGGGGCGGGGTACACCGGGGAGCTGTTTTTT.

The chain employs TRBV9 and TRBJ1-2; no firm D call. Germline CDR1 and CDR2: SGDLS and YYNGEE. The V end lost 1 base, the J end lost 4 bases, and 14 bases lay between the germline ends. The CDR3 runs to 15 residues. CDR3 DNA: TGTGCCAGCAGCGTAAACAGCGCGCCGGGCTATGGCTACACCTTC. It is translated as CASSVNSAPGYGYTF.

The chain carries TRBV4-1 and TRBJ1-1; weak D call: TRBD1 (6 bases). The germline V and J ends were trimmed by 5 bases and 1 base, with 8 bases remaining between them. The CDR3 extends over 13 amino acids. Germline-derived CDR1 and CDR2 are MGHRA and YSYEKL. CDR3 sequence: CASSAQGNTEAFF. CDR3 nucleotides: TGCGCCAGCAGCGCACAGGGGAACACTGAAGCTTTCTTT.

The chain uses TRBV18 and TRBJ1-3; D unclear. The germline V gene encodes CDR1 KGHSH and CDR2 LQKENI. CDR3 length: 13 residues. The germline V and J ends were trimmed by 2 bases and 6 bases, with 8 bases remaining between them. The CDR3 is CASSPGQLNTIYF. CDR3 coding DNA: TGTGCCAGCTCACCAGGGCAGCTAAACACCATATATTTT.

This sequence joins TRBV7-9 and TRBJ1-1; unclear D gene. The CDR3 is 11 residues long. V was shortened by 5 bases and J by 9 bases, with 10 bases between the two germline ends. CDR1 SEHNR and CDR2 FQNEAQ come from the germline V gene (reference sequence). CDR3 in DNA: TGTGCCAGCAGCACCGGGCCCCAAGCTTTCTTT. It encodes CASSTGPQAFF.

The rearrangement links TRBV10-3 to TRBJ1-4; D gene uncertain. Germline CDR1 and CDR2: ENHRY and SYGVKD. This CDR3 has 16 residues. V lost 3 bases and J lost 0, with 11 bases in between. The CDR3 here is CAISESSAATNEKLFF. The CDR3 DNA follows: TGTGCCATCAGTGAAAGTTCCGCTGCAACTAATGAAAAACTGTTTTTT.

DNA for the CDR3: TGTGCCAGCAGCTCCACCCCGACGGAGCACTATGGCTACACCTTC. It specifies CASSSTPTEHYGYTF. V usage is TRBV7-2 and J usage is TRBJ1-2, with D unresolved. Trimming cost V 4 bases and J 3 bases, with 15 bases left between them. Germline CDR1 SGHTA, CDR2 FQGNSA. This CDR3 contains 15 residues.

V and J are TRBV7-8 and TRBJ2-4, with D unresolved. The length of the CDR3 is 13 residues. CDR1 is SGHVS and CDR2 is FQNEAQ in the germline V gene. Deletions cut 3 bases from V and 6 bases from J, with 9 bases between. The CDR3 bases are TGTGCCAGCAGCTTGGGTTCTGGAAACATTCAGTACTTC. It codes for CASSLGSGNIQYF.

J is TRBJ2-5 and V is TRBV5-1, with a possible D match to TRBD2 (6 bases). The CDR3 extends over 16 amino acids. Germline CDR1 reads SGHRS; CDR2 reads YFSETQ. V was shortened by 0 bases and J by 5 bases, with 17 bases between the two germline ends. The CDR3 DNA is TGCGCCAGCAGCTTGGCGTGGGCGGGGTCTTGGGAGACCCAGTACTTC. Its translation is CASSLAWAGSWETQYF.

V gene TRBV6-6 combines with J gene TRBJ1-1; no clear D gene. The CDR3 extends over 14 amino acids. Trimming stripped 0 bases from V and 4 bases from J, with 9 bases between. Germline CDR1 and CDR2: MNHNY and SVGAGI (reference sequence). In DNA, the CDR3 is TGTGCCAGCAGTTACTCTAGAGGATTCACTGAAGCTTTCTTT. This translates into CASSYSRGFTEAFF.

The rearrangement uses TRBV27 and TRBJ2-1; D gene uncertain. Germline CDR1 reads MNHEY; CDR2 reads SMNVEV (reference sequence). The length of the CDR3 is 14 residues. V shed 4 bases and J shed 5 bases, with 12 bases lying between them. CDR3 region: CASSSFNPNNEQFF. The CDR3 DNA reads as TGTGCCAGCAGTTCCTTCAACCCTAACAATGAGCAGTTCTTC.

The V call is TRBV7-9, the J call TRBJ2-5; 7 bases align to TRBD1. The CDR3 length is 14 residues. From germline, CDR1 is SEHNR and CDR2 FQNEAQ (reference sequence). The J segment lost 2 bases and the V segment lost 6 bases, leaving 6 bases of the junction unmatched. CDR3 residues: CASSHWGQQETQYF. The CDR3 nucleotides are TGTGCCAGCAGTCACTGGGGACAGCAAGAGACCCAGTACTTC.

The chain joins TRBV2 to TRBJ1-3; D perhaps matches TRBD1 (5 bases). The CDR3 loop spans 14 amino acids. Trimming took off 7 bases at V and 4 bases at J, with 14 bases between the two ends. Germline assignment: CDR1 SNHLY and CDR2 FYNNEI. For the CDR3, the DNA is TGTGCCAGCACAGGTCAGGGCAGGGGAAACACCATATATTTT. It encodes CASTGQGRGNTIYF. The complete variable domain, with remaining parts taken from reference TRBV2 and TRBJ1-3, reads EPEVTQTPSHQVTQMGQEVILRCVPISNHLYFYWYRQILGQKVEFLVSFYNNEISEKSEIFDDQFSVERPDGSNFTLKIRSTKLEDSAMYFCASTGQGRGNTIYFGEGSWLTVV.